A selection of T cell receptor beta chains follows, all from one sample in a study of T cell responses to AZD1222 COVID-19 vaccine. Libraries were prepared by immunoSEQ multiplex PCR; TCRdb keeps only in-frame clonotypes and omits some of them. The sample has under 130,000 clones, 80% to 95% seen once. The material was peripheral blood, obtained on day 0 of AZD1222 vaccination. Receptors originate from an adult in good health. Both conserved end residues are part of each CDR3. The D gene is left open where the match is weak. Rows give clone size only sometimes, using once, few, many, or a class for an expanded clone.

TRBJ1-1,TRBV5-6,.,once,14,CASSLYGSEFAAFF,TGTGCCAGCAGCTTGTATGGATCCGAATTCGCAGCTTTCTTT
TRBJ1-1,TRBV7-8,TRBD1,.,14,CASSWDRIGSEAFF,TGTGCCAGCAGCTGGGACAGGATAGGGTCTGAAGCTTTCTTT
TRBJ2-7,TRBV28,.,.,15,CASHSALGRLYEQYF,TGTGCCAGTCACAGCGCCTTGGGCCGTTTGTACGAGCAGTACTTC
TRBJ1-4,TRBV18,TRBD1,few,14,CASSKDRANEKLFF,TGTGCCAGCTCCAAGGACAGGGCGAATGAAAAACTGTTTTTT
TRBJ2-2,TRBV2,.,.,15,CASEGPVGFTGELFF,TGTGCCAGTGAGGGCCCAGTCGGTTTCACCGGGGAGCTGTTTTTT
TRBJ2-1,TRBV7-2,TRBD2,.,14,CASSLAGLASEQFF,TGTGCCAGCAGCTTAGCGGGACTAGCGAGTGAGCAGTTCTTC
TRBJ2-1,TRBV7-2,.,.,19,CASSLVSGAGANSYNEQFF,TGTGCCAGCAGCTTAGTTTCGGGGGCCGGGGCTAACTCCTACAATGAGCAGTTCTTC
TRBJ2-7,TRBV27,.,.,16,CASSLLFGFKSYEQYF,TGTGCCAGCAGTTTATTATTCGGGTTCAAGAGCTACGAGCAGTACTTC
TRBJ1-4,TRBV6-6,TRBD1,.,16,CASSPPTGEANEKLFF,TGTGCCAGCAGCCCCCCGACAGGGGAGGCTAATGAAAAACTGTTTTTT
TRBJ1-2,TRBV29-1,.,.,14,CSVDSATANYGYTF,TGCAGCGTTGACTCGGCGACAGCTAACTATGGCTACACCTTC
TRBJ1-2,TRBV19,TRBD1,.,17,CASSVQTGTIANYGYTF,TGTGCCAGTAGTGTACAGACAGGGACGATAGCTAACTATGGCTACACCTTC
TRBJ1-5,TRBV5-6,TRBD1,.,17,CASIPNRGSVCNQPQHF,TGTGCCAGCATCCCTAACAGGGGGAGCGTTTGCAATCAGCCCCAGCATTTT
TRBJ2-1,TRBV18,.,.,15,CASSPRGFSYNEQFF,TGTGCCAGCTCACCAAGGGGCTTCTCCTACAATGAGCAGTTCTTC
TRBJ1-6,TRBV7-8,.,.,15,CASSRSGLINSPLHF,TGTGCCAGCAGCCGATCCGGACTGATTAATTCACCCCTCCACTTT
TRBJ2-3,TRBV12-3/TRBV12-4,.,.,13,CASSLAALGTQYF,TGTGCCAGCAGTTTAGCGGCCCTGGGGACGCAGTATTTT
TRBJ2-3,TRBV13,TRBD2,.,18,CASSLGLAGGASTDTQYF,TGTGCCAGCAGCTTAGGACTAGCGGGAGGAGCAAGCACAGATACGCAGTATTTT
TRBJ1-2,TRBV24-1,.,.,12,CATSDLKGGYTF,TGTGCCACCAGTGATCTGAAGGGCGGCTACACCTTC
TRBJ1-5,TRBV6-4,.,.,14,CATSGEVGNQPQHF,TGTGCCACCTCCGGGGAGGTGGGCAATCAGCCCCAGCATTTT
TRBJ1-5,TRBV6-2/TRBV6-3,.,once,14,CASSHETSRQPQHF,TGTGCCAGCAGTCATGAGACCAGTCGGCAGCCCCAGCATTTT
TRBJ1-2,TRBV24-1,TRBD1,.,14,CATSGTGGAGGYTF,TGTGCCACCAGTGGTACAGGGGGCGCTGGGGGCTACACCTTC
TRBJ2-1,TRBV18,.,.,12,CASSLGWNEQFF,TGTGCCAGCTCACTAGGGTGGAATGAGCAGTTCTTC
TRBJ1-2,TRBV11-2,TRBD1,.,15,CASSLLGQGAGGYTF,TGTGCCAGCAGCCTACTCGGACAGGGGGCGGGCGGCTACACCTTC
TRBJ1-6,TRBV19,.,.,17,CASSIDRGRNYNSPLHF,TGTGCCAGTAGTATAGATCGGGGTCGGAACTATAATTCACCCCTCCACTTT
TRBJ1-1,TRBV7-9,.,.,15,CASRPPGPRGTEAFF,TGTGCCAGCAGACCGCCGGGGCCCCGGGGGACTGAAGCTTTCTTT
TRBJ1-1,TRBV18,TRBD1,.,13,CASSATGETEAFF,TGTGCCAGCTCAGCAACAGGGGAAACTGAAGCTTTCTTT
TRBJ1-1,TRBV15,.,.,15,CATSRGDTLETEAFF,TGTGCCACCAGCAGGGGGGACACCTTGGAGACTGAAGCTTTCTTT
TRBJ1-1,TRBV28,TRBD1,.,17,CASTEGGTGASTTEAFF,TGTGCCAGCACCGAAGGAGGGACAGGGGCTTCAACCACTGAAGCTTTCTTT
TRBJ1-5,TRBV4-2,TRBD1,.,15,CASSQDGTGNQPQHF,TGTGCCAGCAGCCAAGATGGGACAGGGAATCAGCCCCAGCATTTT
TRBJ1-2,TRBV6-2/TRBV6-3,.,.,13,CASSHQENYGYTF,TGTGCCAGCAGCCATCAGGAAAACTATGGCTACACCTTC
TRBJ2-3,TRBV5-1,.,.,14,CASLPRKYTDTQYF,TGCGCCAGTCTCCCTCGGAAGTACACAGATACGCAGTATTTT
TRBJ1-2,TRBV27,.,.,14,CASSFAGPNYGYTF,TGTGCCAGCAGTTTTGCCGGCCCTAACTATGGCTACACCTTC
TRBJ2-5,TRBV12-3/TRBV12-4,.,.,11,CASSHLGTQYF,TGTGCCAGCAGCCACCTGGGGACCCAGTACTTC
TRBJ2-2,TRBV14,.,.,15,CASSALLANTGELFF,TGTGCCAGCAGCGCCCTACTAGCGAACACCGGGGAGCTGTTTTTT
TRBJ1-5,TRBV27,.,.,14,CASSFQDSNQPQHF,TGTGCCAGCAGTTTTCAGGATAGCAATCAGCCCCAGCATTTT
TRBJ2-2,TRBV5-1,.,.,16,CASSLGRTTNTGELFF,TGCGCCAGCAGCTTGGGTCGGACTACGAACACCGGGGAGCTGTTTTTT
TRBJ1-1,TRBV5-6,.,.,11,CASRGGLEAFF,TGTGCCAGCAGAGGAGGACTTGAAGCTTTCTTT
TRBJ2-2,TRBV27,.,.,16,CASQFIIGLNTGELFF,TGTGCTTCCCAGTTTATAATAGGGCTGAACACCGGGGAGCTGTTTTTT
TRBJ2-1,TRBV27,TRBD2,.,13,CASRGGSGDEQFF,TGTGCCAGTCGGGGCGGGAGTGGCGATGAGCAGTTCTTC
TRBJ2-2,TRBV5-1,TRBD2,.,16,CASSSRTSGNTGELFF,TGCGCCAGCAGCTCCCGGACTAGCGGAAACACCGGGGAGCTGTTTTTT
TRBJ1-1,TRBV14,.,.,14,CASSQDNLGRVAFF,TGTGCCAGCAGCCAAGATAATCTCGGCAGGGTAGCTTTCTTT
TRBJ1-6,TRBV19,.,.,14,CASTPAGVNSPLHF,TGTGCCAGTACTCCCGCAGGCGTGAATTCACCCCTCCACTTT
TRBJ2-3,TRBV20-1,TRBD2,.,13,CSASGTSGSRQYF,TGCAGTGCTAGTGGCACTAGCGGGAGCCGGCAGTATTTT
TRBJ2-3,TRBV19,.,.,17,CASSYRADPWSTDTQYF,TGTGCCAGTAGTTACAGGGCCGACCCCTGGAGCACAGATACGCAGTATTTT
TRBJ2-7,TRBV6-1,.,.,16,CASSEWGGPGEWEQYF,TGTGCCAGCAGTGAATGGGGGGGCCCAGGAGAATGGGAGCAGTACTTC
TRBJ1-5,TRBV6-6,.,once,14,CASRANRVDQPQHF,TGTGCCAGCAGAGCTAACAGAGTCGATCAGCCCCAGCATTTT
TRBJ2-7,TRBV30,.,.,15,CAWRAPGKGSYEQYF,TGTGCCTGGAGGGCTCCAGGGAAGGGTTCCTACGAGCAGTACTTC
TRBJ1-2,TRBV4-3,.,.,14,CASSQDQGLLGYTF,TGCGCCAGCAGCCAAGATCAGGGGCTACTTGGCTACACCTTC
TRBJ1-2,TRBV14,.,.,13,CASSRSRGDGYTF,TGTGCCAGCAGCCGGAGTCGGGGAGATGGCTACACCTTC
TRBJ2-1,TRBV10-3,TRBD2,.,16,CAIGTSGRHTYNEQFF,TGTGCCATTGGGACTAGCGGGAGGCACACCTACAATGAGCAGTTCTTC
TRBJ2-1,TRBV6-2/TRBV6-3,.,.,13,CASSYSYQAEQFF,TGTGCCAGCAGTTACTCGTACCAGGCTGAGCAGTTCTTC
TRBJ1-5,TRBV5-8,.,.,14,CASSLDEGRQPQHF,TGTGCCAGCAGCTTGGATGAGGGAAGGCAGCCCCAGCATTTT
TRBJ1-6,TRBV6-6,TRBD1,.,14,CASSPGQHNSPLHF,TGTGCCAGCAGCCCGGGACAGCATAATTCACCCCTCCACTTT
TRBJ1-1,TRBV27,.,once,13,CASSIRGNTEAFF,TGTGCCAGCAGTATCAGGGGGAACACTGAAGCTTTCTTT
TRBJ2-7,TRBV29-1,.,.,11,CSVVGTYEQYF,TGCAGCGTTGTAGGTACCTACGAGCAGTACTTC
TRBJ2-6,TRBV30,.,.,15,CAWSVRQSGANVLTF,TGTGCCTGGAGTGTACGGCAGTCTGGGGCCAACGTCCTGACTTTC
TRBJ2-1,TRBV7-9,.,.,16,CASSLAPAGIYNEQFF,TGTGCCAGCAGCTTAGCGCCTGCGGGGATCTACAATGAGCAGTTCTTC
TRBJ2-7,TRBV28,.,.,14,CASSFSGIGKKWYF,TGTGCCAGCAGTTTTTCGGGGATCGGAAAGAAGTGGTACTTC